Sequencing of this T cell receptor beta chain was carried out in a study of cytomegalovirus exposure and HLA in healthy donors. Study-level information: Of 398 genotyped donors, around 84% clustered with self-reported Caucasian donors.

Germline V gives CDR1 LNHDA, CDR2 SQIVND (reference sequence). Trimming removed 7 bases from V and 0 bases from J; junction bases left unmatched: 13. This CDR3 has 18 amino acids. In the PCR, 60 Vbeta and 13 Jbeta primers were used. TCRdb's copy holds only in-frame clones and misses some; the assay was immunoSEQ multiplex PCR. This sample has more than 85,000 clones; 75% to 80% occur once, and the top ten carry 8.5% to 10%. This receptor was identified in a male donor in good health and CMV-seropositive. The sequencing input was PBMCs. The chain is built from TRBV19 and TRBJ1-5, with TRBD1 matching over 9 bases. CDR3 bases: TGTGCCAGTAACGCCGGGACAGGGAAGGGGTATAGCAATCAGCCCCAGCATTTT. Residues: CASNAGTGKGYSNQPQHF.